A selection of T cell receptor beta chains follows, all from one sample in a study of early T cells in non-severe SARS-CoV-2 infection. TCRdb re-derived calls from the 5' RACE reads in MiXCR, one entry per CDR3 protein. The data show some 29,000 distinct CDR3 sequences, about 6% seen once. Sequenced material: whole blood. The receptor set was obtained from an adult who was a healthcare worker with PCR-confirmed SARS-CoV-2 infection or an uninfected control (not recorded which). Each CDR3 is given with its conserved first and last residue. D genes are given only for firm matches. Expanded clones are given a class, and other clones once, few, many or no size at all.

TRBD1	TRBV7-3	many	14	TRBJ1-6	TGTGCCAGCAGTTTGGGACAGATTAATTCACCCCTCCACTTT	CASSLGQINSPLHF
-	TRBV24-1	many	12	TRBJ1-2	TGTGCCACCAGTGCAGACAGCTATGGCTACACCTTC	CATSADSYGYTF
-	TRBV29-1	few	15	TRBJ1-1	TGCAGCGTTGAGCCCGTAGACAGAAGGTTTACTGAAGCTTTCTTT	CSVEPVDRRFTEAFF
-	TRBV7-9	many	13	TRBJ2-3	TGTGCCAGCAGCTCCGGGAGCTTTTCTGTTGAGTATTTT	CASSSGSFSVEYF
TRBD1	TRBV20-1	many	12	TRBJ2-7	TGCAGTGCCGACAGGGAAGGTCACGAGCAGTACTTC	CSADREGHEQYF
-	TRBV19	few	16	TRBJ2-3	TGTGCCAGTAGTCTTCCTCCGGGCCAGGGAGCAGATACGCAGTATTTT	CASSLPPGQGADTQYF
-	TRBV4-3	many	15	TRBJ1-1	TGCGCCAGCAGCCAAGAATACCCAGGGAACACTGAAGCTTTCTTT	CASSQEYPGNTEAFF
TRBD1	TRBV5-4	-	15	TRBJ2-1	TGTGCCAGCAGTTACCCGGGACAGGGATCCAATGAGCAGTTCTTC	CASSYPGQGSNEQFF
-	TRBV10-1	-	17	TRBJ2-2	TGCGCCAGCAGTGTATCTCCCGGGCCATGTCAGGACGGGGAGCTGTTTTTT	CASSVSPGPCQDGELFF
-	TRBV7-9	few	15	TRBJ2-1	TGTGCCAGCAGCTTCTCCGGGTCTCACTACAATGAGCAGTTCTTC	CASSFSGSHYNEQFF
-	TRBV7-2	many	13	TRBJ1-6	TGTGCCAGCAGCGTAATGCGGGATTCACCCCTCCACTTT	CASSVMRDSPLHF
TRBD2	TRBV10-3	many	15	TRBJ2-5	TGTGCCATCAGTGAATCATCAGCGGGGGGTGAGACCCAGTACTTC	CAISESSAGGETQYF
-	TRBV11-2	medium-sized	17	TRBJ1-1	TGTGCCAGCAGTTACCCCCCCGAGGGGCGAGCGAACACTGAAGCTTTCTTT	CASSYPPEGRANTEAFF
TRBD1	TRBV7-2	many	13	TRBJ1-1	TGTGCCAGCAGCTTGGGACAGGGGACCTCGGCTTTCTTT	CASSLGQGTSAFF
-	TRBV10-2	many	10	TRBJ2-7	TGCGCCAGGACAGTCTACGAGCAGTACTTC	CARTVYEQYF
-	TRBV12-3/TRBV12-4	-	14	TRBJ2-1	TGTGCCAGCAGTTTTAAGAGCTCCTACAATGAGCAGTTCTTC	CASSFKSSYNEQFF
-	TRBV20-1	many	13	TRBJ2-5	TGCAGTGCTACTCCTAGCTGGCGGGAGACCCAGTACTTC	CSATPSWRETQYF
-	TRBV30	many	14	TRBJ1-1	TGTGCCTGGAGTGTACTTGCCGGGGTTACTGAAGCTTTCTTT	CAWSVLAGVTEAFF
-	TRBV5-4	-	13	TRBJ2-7	TGTGCCAGCAGCTATGTACAGGAATCGGAGCAGTACTTC	CASSYVQESEQYF
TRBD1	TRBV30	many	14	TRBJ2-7	TGTGCCTGGAGTGGGGACAGGGGGATCTACGAGCAGTACTTC	CAWSGDRGIYEQYF
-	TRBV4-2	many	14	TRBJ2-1	TGTGCCAGCAGCCAATCCCCCGATAACGATGAGCAGTTCTTC	CASSQSPDNDEQFF
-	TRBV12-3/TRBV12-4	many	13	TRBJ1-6	TGTGCCAGCAGTTCCCAGCCTAATTCACCCCTCCACTTT	CASSSQPNSPLHF
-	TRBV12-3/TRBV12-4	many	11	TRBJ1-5	TGTGCCAGCAGTTTAGGTCAGCCCCAGCATTTT	CASSLGQPQHF
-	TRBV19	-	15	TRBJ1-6	TGTGCCAGTAGTACCCCCGGGACGGAGCATCTACCCCTCCACTTT	CASSTPGTEHLPLHF
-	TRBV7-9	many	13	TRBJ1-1	TGTGCCAGCAGCCACCCCCTCACGAATGAAGCTTTCTTT	CASSHPLTNEAFF
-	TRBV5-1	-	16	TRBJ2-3	TGCGCCAGCAGCTTGGAAGGGCTGGGGGGATCAGATACGCAGTATTTT	CASSLEGLGGSDTQYF
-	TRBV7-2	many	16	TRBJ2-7	TGTGCCAGCAGCTTAGTAACGGGCGGGGGCCCCTACGAGCAGTACTTC	CASSLVTGGGPYEQYF
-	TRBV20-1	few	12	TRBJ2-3	TGCAGTGCTAGAGCGGGGTTGGATACGCAGTATTTT	CSARAGLDTQYF
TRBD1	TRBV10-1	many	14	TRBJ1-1	TGCGCCAGCAGTGAGTTCATACAGGGGGCGGAAGCTTTCTTT	CASSEFIQGAEAFF
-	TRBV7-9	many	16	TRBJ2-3	TGTGCCAGCAGCTTAAGACGGGACCGTCTATCAGATACGCAGTATTTT	CASSLRRDRLSDTQYF
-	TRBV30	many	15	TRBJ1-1	TGTGCCTGGAGTGGAGTAAAGGGGAAGAACACTGAAGCTTTCTTT	CAWSGVKGKNTEAFF
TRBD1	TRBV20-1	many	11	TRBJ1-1	TGCAGTGCTAGAGCGGGACAGAAGGCTTTCTTT	CSARAGQKAFF
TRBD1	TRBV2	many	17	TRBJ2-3	TGTGCCAGCAGCGGAATGGGACAGGGGTTAGGCCTAGGTACGCAGTATTTT	CASSGMGQGLGLGTQYF
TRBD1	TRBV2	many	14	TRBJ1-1	TGTGCCAGCAGGCGGACAGGGGGTAGGGCTGAAGCTTTCTTT	CASRRTGGRAEAFF
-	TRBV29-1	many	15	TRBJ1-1	TGCAGCGTTGAAGATTGGCCGGAGATGAACACTGAAGCTTTCTTT	CSVEDWPEMNTEAFF
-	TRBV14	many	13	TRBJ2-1	TGTGCCAGCAGCCAGGGTTTACAGGGCACTCAGTTCTTC	CASSQGLQGTQFF
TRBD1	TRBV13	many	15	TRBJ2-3	TGTGCCAGCCAGTACCTCGGGACAGCATCAGATACGCAGTATTTT	CASQYLGTASDTQYF